Below, one T cell receptor (beta chain) is given with its context. Its matching antigen is unknown. This sample stems from a study of CD8+ T cells in alopecia areata. Extracted RNA was reverse transcribed into cDNA, the sequencing template. The method was immunoSEQ multiplex PCR; TCRdb's version includes in-frame clones alone and lacks a portion of them. The sample has roughly 250,000 clones; about two thirds are singletons. Findings and caveats of the study: Normal skin's resident alphabeta T cells are sequenced alongside lesional scalp T cells.

The TCR comes from a human donor with alopecia areata. The input for sequencing was CD4+ T cells sorted from blood, taken at week 0.

The CDR3 loop reads CASSQDGWETQYF. The CDR3 DNA sequence: TGCGCCAGCAGCCAAGACGGGTGGGAGACCCAGTACTTC. V and J are TRBV4-3 and TRBJ2-5; D gene ambiguous. Trimming pared 0 bases from V and 5 bases from J, leaving 7 bases between. The germline V gene encodes CDR1 LGHNA and CDR2 YSLEER. There are 13 residues in the CDR3.